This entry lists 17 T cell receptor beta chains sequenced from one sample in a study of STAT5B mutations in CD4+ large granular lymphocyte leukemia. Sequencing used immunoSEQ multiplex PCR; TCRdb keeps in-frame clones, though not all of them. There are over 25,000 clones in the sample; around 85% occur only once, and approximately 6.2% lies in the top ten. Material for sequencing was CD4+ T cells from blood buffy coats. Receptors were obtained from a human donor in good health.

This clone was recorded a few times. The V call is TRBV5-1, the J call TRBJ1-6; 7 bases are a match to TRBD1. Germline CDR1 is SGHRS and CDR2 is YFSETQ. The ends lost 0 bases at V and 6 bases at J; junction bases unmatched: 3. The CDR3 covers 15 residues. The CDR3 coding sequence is TGCGCCAGCAGCTTGGATGGGACAGCTAATTCACCCCTCCACTTT. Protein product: CASSLDGTANSPLHF.

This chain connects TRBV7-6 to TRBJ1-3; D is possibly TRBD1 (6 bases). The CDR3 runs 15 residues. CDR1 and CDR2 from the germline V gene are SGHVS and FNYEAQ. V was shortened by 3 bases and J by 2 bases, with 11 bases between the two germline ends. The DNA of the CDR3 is TGTGCCAGCAGCTTTAGGGGGGTCCCTGGAAACACCATATATTTT. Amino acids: CASSFRGVPGNTIYF.

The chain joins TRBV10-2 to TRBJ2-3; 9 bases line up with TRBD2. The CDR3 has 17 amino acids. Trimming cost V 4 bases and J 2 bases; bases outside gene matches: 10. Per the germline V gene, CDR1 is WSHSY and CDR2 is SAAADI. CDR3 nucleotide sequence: TGCGCCAGCAGTGTGGGACTAGCCCCTTCCGCCACAGATACGCAGTATTTT. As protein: CASSVGLAPSATDTQYF.

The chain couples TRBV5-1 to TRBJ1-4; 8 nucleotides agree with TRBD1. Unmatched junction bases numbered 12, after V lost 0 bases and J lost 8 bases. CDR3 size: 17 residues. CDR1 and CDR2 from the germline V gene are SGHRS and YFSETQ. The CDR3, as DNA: TGCGCCAGCAGCTTGGGAGGACAGGGTTGGCCCGAAGAAAAACTGTTTTTT. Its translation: CASSLGGQGWPEEKLFF.

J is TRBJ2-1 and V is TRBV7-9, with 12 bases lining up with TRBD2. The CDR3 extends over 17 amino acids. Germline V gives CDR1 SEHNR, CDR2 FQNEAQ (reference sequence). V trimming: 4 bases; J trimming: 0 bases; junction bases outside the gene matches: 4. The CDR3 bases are TGTGCCAGCAGCTCCGGACTAGCGGGGAGCTCCTACAATGAGCAGTTCTTC. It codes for CASSSGLAGSSYNEQFF.

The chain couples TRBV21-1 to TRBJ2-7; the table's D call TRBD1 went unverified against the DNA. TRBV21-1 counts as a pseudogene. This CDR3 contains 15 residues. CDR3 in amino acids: CASSAGQGSPYEQYV. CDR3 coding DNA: TGTGCCAGCAGCGCGGGACAGGGATCCCCCTACGAGCAGTACGTC.

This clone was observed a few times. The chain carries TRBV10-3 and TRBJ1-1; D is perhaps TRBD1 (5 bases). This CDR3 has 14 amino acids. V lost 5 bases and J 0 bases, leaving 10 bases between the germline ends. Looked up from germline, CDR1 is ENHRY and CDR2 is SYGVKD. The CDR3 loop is CAISQGTVNTEAFF. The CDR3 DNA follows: TGTGCCATCAGTCAAGGGACGGTGAACACTGAAGCTTTCTTT.

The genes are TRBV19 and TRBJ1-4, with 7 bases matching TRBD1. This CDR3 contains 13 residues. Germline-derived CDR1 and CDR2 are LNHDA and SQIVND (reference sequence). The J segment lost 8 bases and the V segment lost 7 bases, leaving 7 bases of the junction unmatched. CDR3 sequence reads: CASTRQGGEKLFF. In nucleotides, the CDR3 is TGTGCCAGTACCCGACAGGGCGGCGAAAAACTGTTTTTT.

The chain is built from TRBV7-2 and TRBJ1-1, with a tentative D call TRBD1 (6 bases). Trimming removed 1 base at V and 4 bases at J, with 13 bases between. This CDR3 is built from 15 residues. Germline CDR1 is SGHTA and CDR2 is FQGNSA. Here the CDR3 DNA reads TGTGCCAGCAGCTTAGGGGACATAAGGGGCACTGAAGCTTTCTTT. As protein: CASSLGDIRGTEAFF.

DNA for the CDR3: TGTGCCAGCAGCTCGGACAGTAGCAATCAGCCCCAGCATTTT. This translates into CASSSDSSNQPQHF. The V call is TRBV7-2, the J call TRBJ1-5, with D perhaps TRBD1 (6 bases). The germline V and J ends were trimmed by 4 bases and 0 bases, with 7 bases remaining between them. The V gene's germline CDR1 is SGHTA and CDR2 FQGNSA. The CDR3 runs to 14 residues.

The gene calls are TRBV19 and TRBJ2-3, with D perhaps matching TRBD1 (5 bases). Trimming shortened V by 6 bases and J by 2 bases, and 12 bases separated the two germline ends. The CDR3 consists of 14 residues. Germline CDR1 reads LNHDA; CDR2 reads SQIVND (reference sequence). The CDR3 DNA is TGTGCCAGTAGCGGACAACTACACACAGATACGCAGTATTTT. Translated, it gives CASSGQLHTDTQYF.

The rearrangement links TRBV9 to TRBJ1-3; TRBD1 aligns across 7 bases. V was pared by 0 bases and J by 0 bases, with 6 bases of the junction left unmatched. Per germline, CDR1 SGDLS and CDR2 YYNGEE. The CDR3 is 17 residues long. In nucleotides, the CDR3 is TGTGCCAGCAGCGTAGCCCCACAGGGGAGCTCTGGAAACACCATATATTTT. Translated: CASSVAPQGSSGNTIYF.

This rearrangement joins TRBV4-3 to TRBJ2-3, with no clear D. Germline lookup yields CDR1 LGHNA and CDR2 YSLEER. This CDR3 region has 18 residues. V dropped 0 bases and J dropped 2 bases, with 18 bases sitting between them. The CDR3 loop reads CASSQEFRRSVLTDTQYF. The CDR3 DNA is TGCGCCAGCAGCCAAGAATTTAGAAGGAGTGTGCTCACAGATACGCAGTATTTT.

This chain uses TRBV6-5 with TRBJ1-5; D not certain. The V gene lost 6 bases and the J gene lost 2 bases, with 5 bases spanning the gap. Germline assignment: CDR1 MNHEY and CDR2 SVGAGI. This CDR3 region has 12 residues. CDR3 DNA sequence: TGTGCCAGCAGGGACGGCAATCAGCCCCAGCATTTT. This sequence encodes CASRDGNQPQHF.

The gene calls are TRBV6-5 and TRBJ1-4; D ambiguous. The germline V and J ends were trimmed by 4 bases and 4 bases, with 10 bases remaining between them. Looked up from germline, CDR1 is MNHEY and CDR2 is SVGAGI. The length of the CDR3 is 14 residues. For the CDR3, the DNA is TGTGCCAGCAGTTTAACAGATTATAATGAAAAACTGTTTTTT. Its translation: CASSLTDYNEKLFF.

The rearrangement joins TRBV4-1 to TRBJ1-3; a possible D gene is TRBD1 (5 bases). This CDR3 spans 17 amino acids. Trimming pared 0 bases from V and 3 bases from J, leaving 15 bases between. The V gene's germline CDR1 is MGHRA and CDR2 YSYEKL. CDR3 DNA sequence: TGCGCCAGCAGCCAAGATGTTCTAAGGGGCCTTGGAAACACCATATATTTT. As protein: CASSQDVLRGLGNTIYF.

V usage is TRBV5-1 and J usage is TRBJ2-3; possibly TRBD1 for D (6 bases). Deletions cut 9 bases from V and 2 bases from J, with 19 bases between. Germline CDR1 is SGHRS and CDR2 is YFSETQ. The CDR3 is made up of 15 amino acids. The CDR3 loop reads CATRTGQINTDTQYF. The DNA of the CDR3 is TGCGCCACTAGGACCGGACAGATTAACACAGATACGCAGTATTTT.